Each of the 17 T cell receptor beta chains below was sequenced from the same sample in a study of blood T cells in healthy people across ages. A second PCR of 7 to 11 cycles used a sample-barcoded 5' primer and a J-beta primer mix. One entry per CDR3 protein, called by TCRdb with MiXCR from the 5' RACE reads. The sample carries about 650,000 distinct CDR3 sequences, approximately 30% recorded once. Specimen: blood. Receptor source: a woman of 80 years or more in good health.

A word on this clonotype: A much larger clone lies a single base off, so this may be a read error. This chain's CDR3 is CASSLSSGANVRTF. The DNA for the CDR3 is TGTGCCAGCAGTTTGTCCTCTGGGGCCAACGTCCGGACTTTC. The chain employs TRBV12-3 or TRBV12-4 and TRBJ2-6; D possibly corresponds to TRBD1 (5 bases). This CDR3 region has 14 residues.

This chain's CDR3 is CASTCRQGADTQYF. Here the CDR3 DNA reads TGTGCCAGCACCTGTCGACAGGGAGCAGATACGCAGTATTTT. The gene calls are TRBV21-1 and TRBJ2-3; the table's D call, TRBD1, was not checked against the DNA. TRBV21-1 is listed as a pseudogene. There are 14 residues in the CDR3.

Only a few counts were recorded for this clonotype. The rearrangement joins TRBV20-1 to TRBJ2-1; D unresolved. The germline gives CDR1 DFQATT, CDR2 SNEGSKA (reference sequence). This CDR3 comprises 11 residues. V was shortened by 5 bases and J by 8 bases, with 10 bases between the two germline ends. The CDR3 loop is CSAGSLDEQFF. The DNA of the CDR3 is TGCAGTGCTGGTAGCCTGGATGAGCAGTTCTTC.

This clonotype has only a few counts. The chain employs TRBV20-1 and TRBJ1-5, with TRBD1 as a possible D gene (5 bases). Germline V gives CDR1 DFQATT, CDR2 SNEGSKA (reference sequence). Trimming pared 5 bases from V and 6 bases from J, leaving 17 bases between. CDR3 length equals 14 residues. CDR3 residues: CSALIPRVGQPQHF. DNA for the CDR3: TGCAGTGCTCTTATCCCCAGGGTGGGTCAGCCCCAGCATTTT.

Ten or more counts support this clonotype. This chain uses TRBV7-2 with TRBJ2-3; D is tentatively TRBD1 or TRBD2 (7 bases each). The V and J ends lost 5 bases and 2 bases respectively, with 14 bases between them. From germline, CDR1 is SGHTA and CDR2 FQGNSA. The CDR3 sequence is 15 residues long. The CDR3 DNA follows: TGTGCCAGCAGCCTCAGGGGGGGAACCACAGATACGCAGTATTTT. It is translated as CASSLRGGTTDTQYF. Full variable domain (rest looked up from reference TRBV7-2 and TRBJ2-3): GAGVSQSPSNKVTEKGKDVELRCDPISGHTALYWYRQSLGQGLEFLIYFQGNSAPDKSGLPSDRFSAERTGGSVSTLTIQRTQQEDSAVYLCASSLRGGTTDTQYFGPGTRLTVL.

The chain uses TRBV4-1 and TRBJ1-2; 8 bases are shared with TRBD1. V lost 4 bases, J lost 5 bases, and 6 bases stayed unmatched. Germline-derived CDR1 and CDR2 are MGHRA and YSYEKL. The CDR3 totals 14 residues. The CDR3 DNA reads TGCGCCAGCAGCCTCTCGGACAGGGTGTATGGCTACACCTTC. It specifies CASSLSDRVYGYTF.

V and J are TRBV5-1 and TRBJ2-1, with D possibly matching TRBD2 (7 bases). V was cut by 1 base and J by 10 bases, with 18 bases left in between. This CDR3 is 15 amino acids long. Germline V CDR1 and CDR2: SGHRS, YFSETQ. The CDR3 nucleotides are TGCGCCAGCAGCTTGTCTTTCGGCGGGGGCGGGGAGCAGTTCTTC. Translation gives CASSLSFGGGGEQFF.

This clonotype was detected many times. The chain joins TRBV24-1 to TRBJ2-5, with TRBD1 identical over 7 bases. Germline V CDR1 and CDR2: KGHDR, SFDVKD. Germline trimming cut 6 bases from V and 4 bases from J; bases unmatched to any gene: 7. CDR3 length: 14 amino acids. This chain's CDR3 is CATSHPAGGETQYF. The DNA for the CDR3 is TGTGCCACCAGTCATCCCGCAGGGGGAGAGACCCAGTACTTC.

The gene calls are TRBV29-1 and TRBJ2-3; possible D gene TRBD1, 7 bases. The CDR3 sequence is 15 residues long. The V and J ends lost 5 bases and 2 bases respectively, with 17 bases between them. In germline, CDR1 is SQVTM, CDR2 ANQGSEA. CDR3 region: CSVPWAGQPTDTQYF. The CDR3 DNA follows: TGCAGCGTTCCCTGGGCGGGACAGCCCACAGATACGCAGTATTTT.

This clonotype was seen more than once but under ten times. V and J are TRBV7-2 and TRBJ2-7; D gene unclear. Germline CDR1 and CDR2: SGHTA and FQGNSA. V dropped 0 bases and J dropped 7 bases, with 4 bases sitting between them. The CDR3 loop spans 11 amino acids. CDR3 nucleotides: TGTGCCAGCAGCTTAGCCCATGAGCAGTACTTC. It codes for CASSLAHEQYF.

This clonotype was detected only a few times. A much larger clone lies one base from this, so it may be a read error. The J gene is TRBJ2-3, the V gene TRBV7-2, with 7 bases that match TRBD2. Germline V gives CDR1 SGHTA, CDR2 FQGNSA. V lost 1 base and J lost 2; bases outside the gene matches: 3. The CDR3 totals 15 residues. This chain's CDR3 is CASSLGEGSTDTQYF. CDR3 DNA sequence: TGTGCCAGCAGCTTAGGGGAGGGGTCCACAGATACGCAGTATTTT. The full variable domain, completed using reference TRBV7-2 and TRBJ2-3, is GAGVSQSPSNKVTEKGKDVELRCDPISGHTALYWYRQSLGQGLEFLIYFQGNSAPDKSGLPSDRFSAERTGGSVSTLTIQRTQQEDSAVYLCASSLGEGSTDTQYFGPGTRLTVL.

This clonotype was picked up many times. The chain recombines TRBV7-8 with TRBJ2-5, with D possibly called TRBD1 or TRBD2 (6 bases each). Deletions cut 5 bases from V and 1 base from J, with 14 bases between. In germline, CDR1 is SGHVS, CDR2 FQNEAQ. The CDR3 length is 15 residues. CDR3 DNA sequence: TGTGCCAGCAGCCTTGCACGGGGGCGCCAAGAGACCCAGTACTTC. This codes for CASSLARGRQETQYF.

The V call is TRBV7-2, the J call TRBJ2-3, with TRBD1 identical over 7 bases. With 5 bases clipped from V and 2 bases from J, the junction kept 13 bases outside the gene matches. This CDR3 is 17 amino acids long. The germline gives CDR1 SGHTA, CDR2 FQGNSA. The DNA of the CDR3 is TGTGCCAGCAGCACCCGACAGGGAAGGGGCTACACAGATACGCAGTATTTT. Translation gives CASSTRQGRGYTDTQYF.

This clonotype was detected many times. The chain carries TRBV12-3 or TRBV12-4 and TRBJ1-5; no clear D gene. V lost 6 bases to trimming and J lost 0 bases, with 9 bases between them. The CDR3 runs to 14 residues. CDR3 nucleotide sequence: TGTGCCAGCAGCCGTACAAATAGCAATCAGCCCCAGCATTTT. As protein: CASSRTNSNQPQHF.

The chain has TRBV20-1 and TRBJ2-1, with no clear D. The CDR3 sequence is 16 residues long. Germline V gene lookup returns CDR1 DFQATT and CDR2 SNEGSKA (reference sequence). Trimming took 2 bases from V and 1 from J, leaving 15 bases between them. CDR3 residues: CSARTASAISYNEQFF. The CDR3, as DNA: TGCAGTGCTAGAACCGCCAGCGCAATTTCCTACAATGAGCAGTTCTTC.

This clonotype was seen repeatedly, ten times or more. This chain connects TRBV20-1 to TRBJ1-6; possibly TRBD1 for D (5 bases). Per the germline V gene, CDR1 is DFQATT and CDR2 is SNEGSKA (reference sequence). The CDR3 loop spans 15 amino acids. V was clipped by 4 bases and J by 0 bases, with 10 bases between them. CDR3 nucleotides: TGCAGTGCTATCCCTGGGGGCTCCTATAATTCACCCCTCCACTTT. Residues: CSAIPGGSYNSPLHF.

The chain combines TRBV11-2 with TRBJ2-1; 11 nucleotides line up with TRBD2. CDR1 SGHAT and CDR2 FQNNGV come from the germline V gene. The CDR3 runs 14 residues. The V gene end was trimmed by 3 bases and the J gene end by 12 bases; junction bases not matched to a gene: 7. CDR3 region: CASSLLAGGSGQFF. In nucleotides, the CDR3 is TGTGCCAGCAGCTTGCTAGCGGGGGGTTCTGGGCAGTTCTTC.